Below, 10 T cell receptor beta chains from the same sample are listed, as sequenced in a study of neurological immune-mediated disorders. Time point of the sample: technical triplicate 2. Each CDR3 protein is one row after TCRdb ran MiXCR on the 5' RACE reads. The data hold more than 30,000 distinct CDR3 sequences, with 10% to 15% observed a single time. The sample taken for sequencing was CD4+ T cells from blood. Receptors were obtained from a female donor with HTLV-1-associated myelopathy (HAM/TSP).

Remarks on this clonotype: The germline gene is not matched at one end of the junction; a read error may be the cause. J is TRBJ1-1 and V is TRBV4-1; D gene ambiguous. The CDR3 spans 13 residues. Germline CDR1 and CDR2: MGHRA and YSYEKL. CDR3 region: CASSHRETTEDFF. In DNA, the CDR3 is TGCGCCAGCAGCCACAGAGAAACCACTGAAGATTTCTTT.

V gene TRBV6-5 combines with J gene TRBJ2-7; D may be TRBD1 (5 bases). The germline V gene encodes CDR1 MNHEY and CDR2 SVGAGI. The ends were cut back, 6 bases at V and 3 bases at J, with 18 bases in the middle. This CDR3 comprises 15 residues. The CDR3 here is CASSSWQGGFYEQYF. CDR3 coding DNA: TGTGCCAGCAGCTCCTGGCAGGGTGGTTTCTACGAGCAGTACTTC.

This clonotype was picked up many times. The V and J genes are TRBV6-6 and TRBJ1-2; TRBD1 aligns across 10 bases. The CDR3 length is 13 residues. V gave up 8 bases and J gave up 6 bases; unmatched junction bases: 6. Germline V gene data show CDR1 as MNHNY and CDR2 as SVGAGI (reference sequence). CDR3 sequence: CASRDRGPNGYTF. For the CDR3, the DNA is TGTGCCAGCCGTGACAGGGGGCCAAATGGCTACACCTTC.

Ten or more counts support this clonotype. The gene calls are TRBV10-3 and TRBJ2-5; 11 nucleotides agree with TRBD2. The length of the CDR3 is 14 residues. V trimming: 10 bases; J trimming: 1 base; junction bases outside the gene matches: 5. From germline, CDR1 is ENHRY and CDR2 SYGVKD. The CDR3 nucleotides read TGTGCCAGCACTAGCGGGGGAATCCAAGAGACCCAGTACTTC. It codes for CASTSGGIQETQYF.

This clonotype was seen many times. The chain recombines TRBV20-1 with TRBJ2-1, with D uncertain. The V end was cut by 6 bases, the J end by 6 bases, with 12 bases between. CDR3 length equals 12 residues. CDR1 and CDR2 (germline): DFQATT, SNEGSKA (reference sequence). CDR3 sequence reads: CSARWDSNEQFF. The DNA for the CDR3 is TGCAGTGCAAGGTGGGATAGCAATGAGCAGTTCTTC.

In its sample, this clonotype was seen many times. CDR3 region: CATRLDVGVGTEAFF. The CDR3 DNA follows: TGTGCCACACGCCTTGATGTCGGGGTGGGCACTGAAGCTTTCTTT. The chain employs TRBV10-3 and TRBJ1-1, with unresolved D. CDR3 length: 15 residues. Germline CDR1 ENHRY, CDR2 SYGVKD. The V end lost 10 bases, the J end lost 4 bases, and 22 bases lay between the germline ends.

This clonotype was counted a few times. A read error may account for a junction end that differs from germline. This sequence joins TRBV7-7 and TRBJ2-3; 7 bases map to TRBD2. The CDR3 extends over 14 amino acids. Germline loops: CDR1 SSHAT, CDR2 FNYEAQ (reference sequence). Written as DNA, the CDR3 is TGTGCTAGCAGCATCGGGGGGAGCACAGATACGCAGTATTTT. This encodes CASSIGGSTDTQYF.

This clonotype was counted at least ten times. The chain couples TRBV20-1 to TRBJ2-3, with 11 bases matching TRBD2. In germline, CDR1 is DFQATT, CDR2 SNEGSKA (reference sequence). V shed 2 bases, J shed 2 bases, and the junction held 12 bases outside the gene matches. The CDR3 extends over 18 amino acids. In nucleotides, the CDR3 is TGCAGTGCTAGACTAGCGGGAGGTAAAAGGGGGAACACAGATACGCAGTATTTT. Protein product: CSARLAGGKRGNTDTQYF.

There are many counts of this clonotype. The V gene is TRBV3-1, the J gene TRBJ2-3, with 13 bases identical to TRBD2. V lost 3 bases, J lost 6 bases, and 6 bases stayed unmatched. The CDR3 contains 16 residues. CDR1 and CDR2 (germline): LGHDT, YNNKEL (reference sequence). The CDR3 DNA follows: TGTGCCAGCAGCCACCCACTAGCGGGGGGGCAGGATACGCAGTATTTT. It yields the protein CASSHPLAGGQDTQYF.

This clonotype was seen many times. CDR3 sequence reads: CASRQTGGRDGYTF. CDR3 sequence (DNA): TGTGCCAGCAGACAAACAGGGGGCAGGGATGGCTACACCTTC. The V call is TRBV7-2, the J call TRBJ1-2, with 9 positions matching TRBD1. CDR1 SGHTA and CDR2 FQGNSA come from the germline V gene. With V trimmed by 6 bases and J by 6 bases, 8 bases remained unmatched. This CDR3 is 14 amino acids long.